Each of the 8 T cell receptor beta chains below was sequenced from the same sample in a study of blood T cell repertoires in COVID-19. Using immunoSEQ multiplex PCR, the repertoire was profiled, and TCRdb retains in-frame clones only, with some absent. Of about 140,000 clones in the sample, around 80% were seen once. The sequenced sample consisted of peripheral blood. These receptors were collected from a human donor in a cohort sampled during active COVID-19.

This clone appeared a few times. The chain recombines TRBV6-4 with TRBJ2-7; 11 nucleotides line up with TRBD1. There are 13 residues in the CDR3. The germline V gene encodes CDR1 MRHNA and CDR2 SNTAGT. With V trimmed by 6 bases and J by 4 bases, 2 bases remained unmatched. The CDR3 is CASSRDRGYEQYF. For the CDR3, the DNA is TGTGCCAGCAGCAGGGACAGGGGGTACGAGCAGTACTTC.

The chain couples TRBV11-3 to TRBJ2-5; 8 nucleotides agree with TRBD1. Per the germline V gene, CDR1 is SGHNT and CDR2 is YENEEA. The J segment lost 5 bases and the V segment lost 5 bases, leaving 7 bases of the junction unmatched. The CDR3 sequence is 14 residues long. CDR3 coding DNA: TGTGCCAGCAGCCCAGGGGGCTCAGGGGAGACCCAGTACTTC. Translated: CASSPGGSGETQYF.

The CDR3 nucleotides are TGTGCCAGCAGCCACCGGACAGGGACTGAAAAACTGTTTTTT. Its protein product is CASSHRTGTEKLFF. The chain couples TRBV3-1 (or the pseudogene TRBV3-2) to TRBJ1-4; TRBD1 matches at 8 bases. The length of the CDR3 is 14 residues. Trimming cost V 3 bases and J 7 bases; bases outside gene matches: 4. Germline V gene lookup returns CDR1 LGHDT and CDR2 YNNKEL (reference sequence).

J is TRBJ1-1 and V is TRBV5-1; 8 bases line up with TRBD1. There are 15 residues in the CDR3. Germline lookup yields CDR1 SGHRS and CDR2 YFSETQ. J lost 3 bases, V lost 0 bases, and 4 bases had no gene match. CDR3 nucleotides: TGCGCCAGCAGCTTGGGGACAGGGAGGGACACTGAAGCTTTCTTT. Encoded protein: CASSLGTGRDTEAFF.

The chain joins TRBV9 to TRBJ1-1; D is possibly TRBD1 (5 bases). Germline lookup yields CDR1 SGDLS and CDR2 YYNGEE. The CDR3 is 13 amino acids. The V end lost 4 bases, the J end lost 5 bases, and 12 bases lay between the germline ends. This CDR3 is CASSIQGGTEAFF. CDR3 nucleotides: TGTGCCAGCAGCATCCAGGGAGGGACTGAAGCTTTCTTT.

The V gene is TRBV28, the J gene TRBJ1-6; tentative D call: TRBD1 (6 bases). The CDR3 has 16 amino acids. CDR1 is MDHEN, CDR2 SYDVKM, per germline. V was clipped by 7 bases and J by 10 bases, with 23 bases between them. The CDR3 loop reads CASKGLIQGTWSPLHF. DNA for the CDR3: TGTGCCAGCAAGGGCCTCATACAGGGAACGTGGTCACCCCTCCACTTT.

CDR3 loop: CARRTGETDTQYF. The CDR3 DNA follows: TGTGCCAGGAGGACAGGGGAAACAGATACGCAGTATTTT. V and J are TRBV2 and TRBJ2-3, with 9 bases aligning to TRBD1. The CDR3 is made up of 13 amino acids. J gave up 3 bases and V 9 bases, and 4 bases lay outside the gene matches. Germline lookup yields CDR1 SNHLY and CDR2 FYNNEI.

The chain employs TRBV19 and TRBJ1-2; tentative D call: TRBD1 (6 bases). V lost 3 bases and J lost 4, with 18 bases in between. The CDR3 runs 16 residues. Germline CDR1 and CDR2: LNHDA and SQIVND (reference sequence). CDR3 region: CASSITLGAGIYGYTF. As DNA, the CDR3 is TGTGCCAGTAGTATCACCCTGGGGGCAGGGATCTATGGCTACACCTTC.